This T cell receptor (beta chain) derives from a study of T cells in women clearing cervical HPV infection. Study overall: No precancer developed; the control's incident HPV16 infection cleared within 12 months. Case blood was drawn a median about 150 days after lesion detection.

Overall study findings and caveats: TRBV6-7 relative abundance averaged around 0.11% in cases and less than 0.2% in controls.

Germline V lookup: CDR1 SGHNT, CDR2 YYREEE (reference sequence). The J segment lost 0 bases and the V segment lost 4 bases, leaving 6 bases of the junction unmatched. The CDR3 sequence is 15 residues long. Average input was about 1,200 ng genomic DNA for immunoSEQ TCR beta CDR3 amplification. Profiled with immunoSEQ multiplex PCR; TCRdb holds only in-frame clones, not every one. This listing includes roughly 14,000 clones. Worth noting for this clone: The antigen is not known. Coverage ceases 3 residues before the CDR3 finishes, and the germline J gene fills in the end.

Sequencing was carried out using blood buffy coat. The chain uses TRBV5-4 and TRBJ2-7; 8 bases line up with TRBD1. The source is a woman aged 18 to 75 with a cervical HPV16 infection that either progressed to CIN3+ or cleared (not recorded which). The part of the CDR3 DNA that was read is TGTGCCAGCAGCACCCGACAGGGGCCCTCCTACGAG. Protein sequence: CASSTRQGPSYE. The CDR3 as a whole reads CASSTRQGPSYEQYF.